Included here is one T cell receptor beta chain sequence, with context. This specimen belongs to a study of blood T cell repertoires in COVID-19. The CDR3 covers 16 residues. Trimming shortened V by 6 bases and J by 1 base, and 16 bases separated the two germline ends. The germline V gene encodes CDR1 SGHRS and CDR2 YFSETQ. Only in-frame clones appear in the TCRdb table, and some are missing; sequencing was by immunoSEQ multiplex PCR. The sample contains about 230,000 clones, about 88% of which appear only once. The receptor was derived from a man aged 35-49 years with acute or convalescent COVID-19. The sequencing sample was made of peripheral blood. The chain uses TRBV5-1 and TRBJ2-2; D unclear. Here the CDR3 DNA reads TGCGCCAGCAATAAGGAGACTTCTCTGAACACCGGGGAGCTGTTTTTT. Protein sequence: CASNKETSLNTGELFF.